This TCR beta chain was documented in a study of human T cells and chemical hapten exposure. Across the study: An area of 2 cm by less than 2.5 cm on upper inner arm skin received 2% DPC for sensitization. Per-sample TCR yield variation was attributed mainly to small pooled library volume differences.

The time point is: pre-sensitization, week 0. Described treatment: therapeutic diphenylcyclopropenone sensitization with weekly scalp DPC. Total RNA was isolated from unfractionated whole blood. In this sample, this clonotype turned up many times. This CDR3 has 16 residues. V was clipped by 4 bases and J by 1 base, with 16 bases between them. Germline values: CDR1 LGHNA, CDR2 YNFKEQ. TCRdb reanalysed the RACE reads using MiXCR and keeps one entry per CDR3 protein. The repertoire holds a few hundred thousand distinct CDR3 sequences, approximately 8% seen once, with 0.9% to 1.5% in the top ten. The sample consisted of whole blood, taken in connection with sensitization to the hapten diphenylcyclopropenone (DPC). This clonotype originated in a man aged 18 to 29 with alopecia areata. Some clones in this sample may be carry-over from other donors' samples. The chain is built from TRBV4-2 and TRBJ1-2; maybe TRBD1 (6 bases). The DNA of the CDR3 is TGTGCCAGCAGCCTCCTAAGGGACACCAGTAACTATGGCTACACCTTC. Translated, it gives CASSLLRDTSNYGYTF.